This T cell receptor (beta chain) comes out of a study of a mutant IDH1 vaccine in newly diagnosed glioma. Across the whole study: Initiation of the vaccine course occurred 4-6 weeks after radiotherapy alone, or alongside temozolomide cycles. Treated individuals were approximately 60% male and approximately 38% female, averaging 40.4 years of age. Previous care, which was radiotherapy, temozolomide, or both, most often involved both.

Some clones are missing from TCRdb's copy, which holds only in-frame ones; the method was immunoSEQ multiplex PCR. This sample has tens of thousands of clones, with over 80% found just once. Per germline, CDR1 SNHLY and CDR2 FYNNEI. The CDR3 contains 14 residues. With V trimmed by 5 bases and J by 8 bases, 7 bases remained unmatched. A word on this clone: Its specificity is unknown.

Time point denoted: week 35, safety follow-up. All doses held 300 ug of mutant IDH1 20-mer peptide, with topical imiquimod. The study's findings and limits: Whatever changes occurred in top peripheral T cell clonotypes seemed unrelated to pseudoprogression.

This sequence joins TRBV2 and TRBJ1-4; 8 nucleotides agree with TRBD1. The TCR sequence derives from a man between 45 and 60 years old with glioma. The material sequenced was PBMCs, taken from a glioma patient whose treatment included an IDH1 peptide vaccine. CDR3 loop: CASSQDREGEKLFF. The CDR3 DNA follows: TGTGCCAGCAGTCAGGACAGGGAAGGAGAAAAACTGTTTTTT. The full variable domain, completed using reference TRBV2 and TRBJ1-4, is EPEVTQTPSHQVTQMGQEVILRCVPISNHLYFYWYRQILGQKVEFLVSFYNNEISEKSEIFDDQFSVERPDGSNFTLKIRSTKLEDSAMYFCASSQDREGEKLFFGSGTQLSVL.